This passage covers 24 T cell receptor beta chains from one sample sequenced in a study of shared clonotypes between healthy human individuals. The table came from immunoSEQ multiplex PCR; TCRdb's copy has only in-frame clones and leaves some out. The data show about 2.4 million clones, around 94% seen once. The sample was naive CD4+ T cells sorted from blood. As for subset: CD45RA+ positively selected. These receptors were obtained from a man between 18 and 35 years old in good health.

Notes on this clone: The junction departs from the called germline gene at one end, perhaps through a read error. The V call is TRBV7-7, the J call TRBJ2-7, with TRBD2 as a possible D gene (6 bases). Germline CDR1 and CDR2: SSHAT and FNYEAQ (reference sequence). CDR3 size: 14 residues. CDR3 sequence: CASSSSGAGTEQYF. In DNA form, the CDR3 reads TGTGCTAGCAGCTCCTCCGGTGCGGGAACCGAGCAGTACTTC.

The chain carries TRBV15 and TRBJ1-4; the D is unclear. The CDR3 runs to 17 residues. Trimming removed 4 bases at V and 3 bases at J, with 18 bases between. Looked up from germline, CDR1 is LNHNV and CDR2 is YYDKDF (reference sequence). CDR3 nucleotides: TGTGCCACCAGCACCCCCCCGGCTGGCAGGTCTAATGAAAAACTGTTTTTT. It is translated as CATSTPPAGRSNEKLFF.

This chain links TRBV29-1 with TRBJ1-5, with D unresolved. Between the trimmed V and J ends, which lost 3 bases and 5 bases, there was a span of 14 bases. From germline, CDR1 is SQVTM and CDR2 ANQGSEA. This CDR3 has 14 amino acids. CDR3 bases: TGCAGCGTTGATGGAGGAGGGTTCGATCAGCCCCAGCATTTT. It codes for CSVDGGGFDQPQHF.

The chain couples TRBV7-2 to TRBJ2-3, with D uncertain. Germline V gene sequence: CDR1 SGHTA, CDR2 FQGNSA. V was trimmed by 6 bases and J by 1 base, leaving 20 bases between them. This CDR3 has 17 residues. In nucleotides, the CDR3 is TGTGCCAGCAGTCCAGAGCATGGACGATCGGGCACAGATACGCAGTATTTT. Translating it yields CASSPEHGRSGTDTQYF.

This clone appeared a few times. The chain joins TRBV4-1 to TRBJ1-1; D remains ambiguous. CDR1 MGHRA and CDR2 YSYEKL come from the germline V gene. Trimming stripped 1 base from V and 0 bases from J, with 6 bases between. The CDR3 extends over 14 amino acids. DNA of the CDR3: TGCGCCAGCAGCCAAGGCATCCTGAACACTGAAGCTTTCTTT. Translation gives CASSQGILNTEAFF.

The count of this clone is one. The chain combines TRBV2 with TRBJ2-7, with a weak D call TRBD1 (6 bases). Trimming shortened V by 3 bases and J by 7 bases, and 16 bases separated the two germline ends. Germline loops: CDR1 SNHLY, CDR2 FYNNEI. The CDR3 loop spans 14 amino acids. DNA of the CDR3: TGTGCCAGCAGTGAGAACAGGGTATCAACGGAGCAGTACTTC. Its protein is CASSENRVSTEQYF.

In its sample, this clone was seen once. V and J are TRBV5-1 and TRBJ2-7; unclear D gene. The V gene's germline CDR1 is SGHRS and CDR2 YFSETQ. V lost 7 bases to trimming and J lost 2 bases, with 19 bases between them. The CDR3 runs to 15 residues. The CDR3 bases are TGCGCCAGCGGAGATGGAACTGCGATTACCTACGAGCAGTACTTC. Amino acids: CASGDGTAITYEQYF.

The chain employs TRBV7-3 and TRBJ2-1, with TRBD1 as a possible D gene (5 bases). The CDR3 length is 15 residues. The germline V and J ends were trimmed by 8 bases and 0 bases, with 14 bases remaining between them. Germline V gives CDR1 SGHTA, CDR2 FQGTGA. Written as DNA, the CDR3 is TGTGCCAGCGGCGTGGGGCCGAGCTCCTACAATGAGCAGTTCTTC. This sequence encodes CASGVGPSSYNEQFF.

The chain recombines TRBV5-1 with TRBJ1-1, with D unresolved. In germline, CDR1 is SGHRS, CDR2 YFSETQ. The CDR3 contains 14 residues. Between the trimmed V and J ends, which lost 1 base and 3 bases, there was a span of 10 bases. The CDR3 region has the DNA TGCGCCAGCAGCTTGTTCGTTAGTCACACTGAAGCTTTCTTT. Encoded protein: CASSLFVSHTEAFF.

This clone showed up just a few times. V gene TRBV18 combines with J gene TRBJ1-1; no clear D. Trimming pared 6 bases from V and 4 bases from J, leaving 12 bases between. Germline V gives CDR1 KGHSH, CDR2 LQKENI. The CDR3 length is 13 residues. The CDR3 is CASSAWEGTEAFF. The CDR3 DNA reads TGTGCCAGCTCTGCGTGGGAGGGCACTGAAGCTTTCTTT.

Concerning this clone itself: The same CDR3 also results from other DNA sequences found in this sample. V usage is TRBV9 and J usage is TRBJ2-3; D is uncertain. V was shortened by 0 bases and J by 1 base, with 9 bases between the two germline ends. The CDR3 runs 15 residues. In germline, CDR1 is SGDLS, CDR2 YYNGEE. CDR3 region: CASSVAVVGTDTQYF. The CDR3 DNA reads TGTGCCAGCAGCGTAGCAGTTGTGGGCACAGATACGCAGTATTTT.

To note about this clone: The sample contains more than one DNA sequence encoding this CDR3. The CDR3 DNA reads TGTGCCAGCGGTATCTCTGGGGCCAACGTCCTGACTTTC. Its translation: CASGISGANVLTF. This chain uses TRBV28 with TRBJ2-6; D gene uncertain. CDR3 length equals 13 residues. The germline V gene encodes CDR1 MDHEN and CDR2 SYDVKM. V was shortened by 8 bases and J by 0 bases, with 5 bases between the two germline ends.

The chain combines TRBV9 with TRBJ2-1; a possible D gene is TRBD2 (5 bases). This CDR3 has 14 residues. Germline CDR1 SGDLS, CDR2 YYNGEE. The V end was cut by 3 bases, the J end by 9 bases, with 16 bases between. The CDR3 spells CASSAASRAAEQFF. In nucleotides, the CDR3 is TGTGCCAGCAGCGCCGCCTCGAGAGCGGCTGAGCAGTTCTTC.

J is TRBJ2-5 and V is TRBV27, with 13 bases fitting TRBD2. V gave up 5 bases and J gave up 1 base; unmatched junction bases: 7. The CDR3 is 17 amino acids. Germline CDR1 MNHEY, CDR2 SMNVEV (reference sequence). CDR3 amino acids: CASSLGLAGIGQETQYF. The CDR3 nucleotides are TGTGCCAGCAGTCTGGGACTAGCGGGGATAGGCCAAGAGACCCAGTACTTC.

Only one count was recorded for this clone. V and J are TRBV30 and TRBJ2-7, with 9 bases that match TRBD1. Germline-derived CDR1 and CDR2 are GTSNPN and SVGIG (reference sequence). V was pared by 2 bases and J by 4 bases, with 9 bases of the junction left unmatched. The CDR3 totals 15 residues. DNA of the CDR3: TGTGCCTGGAGTCCGACGAGGACAGGGGCATACGAGCAGTACTTC. This gives the protein CAWSPTRTGAYEQYF.

This chain joins TRBV28 and TRBJ2-1; 7 positions agree with TRBD1. The CDR3 loop spans 16 amino acids. After removal of 4 bases from V and 4 bases from J, the junction contained 10 bases not matched to a gene. Germline assignment: CDR1 MDHEN and CDR2 SYDVKM. CDR3 bases: TGTGCCAGCAGTTCCCCAGGGAAGACAGGGTACAATGAGCAGTTCTTC. As protein: CASSSPGKTGYNEQFF.

In its sample, this clone was seen once. The V and J genes are TRBV7-2 and TRBJ1-1; maybe TRBD1 (5 bases). The CDR3 runs 14 residues. Germline V gives CDR1 SGHTA, CDR2 FQGNSA. Trimming pared 5 bases from V and 3 bases from J, leaving 13 bases between. The CDR3 spells CASSIRWGDTEAFF. The CDR3 DNA reads as TGTGCCAGCAGCATCAGATGGGGGGACACTGAAGCTTTCTTT. The full variable domain, with the rest looked up from reference TRBV7-2 and TRBJ1-1, is GAGVSQSPSNKVTEKGKDVELRCDPISGHTALYWYRQSLGQGLEFLIYFQGNSAPDKSGLPSDRFSAERTGGSVSTLTIQRTQQEDSAVYLCASSIRWGDTEAFFGQGTRLTVV.

The rearrangement links TRBV30 to TRBJ1-6; 7 bases agree with TRBD1. This CDR3 is built from 14 residues. Germline V gives CDR1 GTSNPN, CDR2 SVGIG (reference sequence). The J segment lost 6 bases and the V segment lost 3 bases, leaving 5 bases of the junction unmatched. CDR3 in DNA: TGTGCCTGGAGCGGGACAGCGATTAATTCACCCCTCCACTTT. Translation gives CAWSGTAINSPLHF.

About this clone: In the same sample, other DNA sequences code for this CDR3. This sequence joins TRBV11-2 and TRBJ2-7; D not resolved. CDR3 size: 11 residues. Germline V gene data show CDR1 as SGHAT and CDR2 as FQNNGV. Trimming stripped 1 base from V and 5 bases from J, with 3 bases between. The CDR3 DNA sequence: TGTGCCAGCAGCTTAGGTAACGAGCAGTACTTC. This encodes CASSLGNEQYF.

The chain recombines TRBV7-9 with TRBJ1-2; D gene unclear. The length of the CDR3 is 16 residues. With 0 bases removed from V and 0 bases from J, the gap between germline ends came to 11 bases. Germline loops: CDR1 SEHNR, CDR2 FQNEAQ (reference sequence). The CDR3 DNA sequence: TGTGCCAGCAGCTTAGCGCAAGCAGGAACTAACTATGGCTACACCTTC. Its translation: CASSLAQAGTNYGYTF.

V usage is TRBV5-5 and J usage is TRBJ1-1; 9 bases map to TRBD1. The CDR3 is 14 amino acids. CDR1 SGHKS and CDR2 YYEKEE come from the germline V gene (reference sequence). The junction had 10 bases not matched to a gene; V was cut back by 4 bases and J by 9 bases. The CDR3 sequence is CASSAQGAGEKAFF. The CDR3 DNA reads TGTGCCAGCAGCGCACAGGGGGCCGGAGAGAAAGCTTTCTTT.

The V call is TRBV7-2, the J call TRBJ2-5; TRBD2 aligns across 12 bases. The CDR3 has 17 amino acids. V shed 1 base, J shed 5 bases, and the junction held 8 bases outside the gene matches. The germline V gene has CDR1 SGHTA and CDR2 FQGNSA. The CDR3 loop reads CASSLVSSGRARETQYF. DNA of the CDR3: TGTGCCAGCAGCTTAGTCTCTAGCGGGAGGGCCAGGGAGACCCAGTACTTC.

The chain employs TRBV6-6 and TRBJ2-2, with 9 bases lining up with TRBD2. Per the germline V gene, CDR1 is MNHNY and CDR2 is SVGAGI (reference sequence). The junction had 4 bases not matched to a gene; V was cut back by 6 bases and J by 2 bases. The CDR3 sequence is 15 residues long. The CDR3 region has the DNA TGTGCCAGCAGGCGACTAGCGGCTAACACCGGGGAGCTGTTTTTT. Translated, it gives CASRRLAANTGELFF.

The rearrangement joins TRBV6-6 to TRBJ2-3; 8 positions match TRBD2. In germline, CDR1 is MNHNY, CDR2 SVGAGI (reference sequence). With 6 bases clipped from V and 5 bases from J, the junction kept 10 bases outside the gene matches. CDR3 length: 15 amino acids. The CDR3 region is CASRVFSGGGDTQYF. CDR3 nucleotide sequence: TGTGCCAGCAGAGTATTCAGCGGGGGTGGAGATACGCAGTATTTT.